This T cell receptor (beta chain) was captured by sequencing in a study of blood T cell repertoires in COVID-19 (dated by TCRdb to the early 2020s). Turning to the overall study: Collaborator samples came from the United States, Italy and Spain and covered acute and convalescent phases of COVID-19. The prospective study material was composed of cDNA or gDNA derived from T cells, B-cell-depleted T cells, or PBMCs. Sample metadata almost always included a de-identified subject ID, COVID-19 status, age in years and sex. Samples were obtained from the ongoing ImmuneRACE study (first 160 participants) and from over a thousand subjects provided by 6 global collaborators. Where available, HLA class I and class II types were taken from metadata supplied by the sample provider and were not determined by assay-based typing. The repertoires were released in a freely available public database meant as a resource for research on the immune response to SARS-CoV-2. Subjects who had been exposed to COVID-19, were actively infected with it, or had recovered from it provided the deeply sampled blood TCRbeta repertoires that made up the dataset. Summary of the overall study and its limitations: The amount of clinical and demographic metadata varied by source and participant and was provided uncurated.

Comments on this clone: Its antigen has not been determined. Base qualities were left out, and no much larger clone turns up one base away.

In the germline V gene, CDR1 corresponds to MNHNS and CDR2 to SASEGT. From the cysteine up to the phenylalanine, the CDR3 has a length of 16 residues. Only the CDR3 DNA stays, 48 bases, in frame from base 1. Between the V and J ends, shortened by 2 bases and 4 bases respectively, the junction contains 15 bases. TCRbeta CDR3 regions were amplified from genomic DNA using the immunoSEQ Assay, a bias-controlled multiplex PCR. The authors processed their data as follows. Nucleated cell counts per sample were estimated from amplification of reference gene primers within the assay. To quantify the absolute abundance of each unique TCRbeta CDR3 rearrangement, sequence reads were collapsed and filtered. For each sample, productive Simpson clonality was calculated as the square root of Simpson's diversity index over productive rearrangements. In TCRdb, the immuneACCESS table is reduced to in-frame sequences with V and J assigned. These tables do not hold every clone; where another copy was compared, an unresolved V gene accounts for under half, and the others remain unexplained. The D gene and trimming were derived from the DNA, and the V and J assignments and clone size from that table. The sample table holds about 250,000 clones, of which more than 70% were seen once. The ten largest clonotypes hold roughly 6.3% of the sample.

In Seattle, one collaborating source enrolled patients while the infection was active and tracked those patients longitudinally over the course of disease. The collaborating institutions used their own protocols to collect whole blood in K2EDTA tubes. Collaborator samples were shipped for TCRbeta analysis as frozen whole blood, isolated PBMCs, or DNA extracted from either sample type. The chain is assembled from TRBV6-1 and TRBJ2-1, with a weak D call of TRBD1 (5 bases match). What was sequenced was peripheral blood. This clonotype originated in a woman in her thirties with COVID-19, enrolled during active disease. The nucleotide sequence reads TGTGCCAGCAGTGAACCGCAGGGTGCCGGATACAATGAGCAGTTCTTC. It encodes CASSEPQGAGYNEQFF.